Detailed here is one TCR beta chain. As yet, its antigen is unknown. There were TCR beta CDR3 regions amplified from RNA transcripts. First-round RT-PCR with HTBI primers amplified the TCR CDR3 region. TCRdb fed the multiplex PCR reads into MiXCR, producing one record per CDR3 protein. The sample has under 650,000 distinct CDR3 sequences, around 16% seen once; the top ten hold about 3.8%. The germline CDR1 and CDR2 sequences are ENHRY and SYGVKD. The CDR3 covers 14 residues. With 10 bases removed from V and 0 bases from J, the gap between germline ends came to 13 bases. This entry is derived from a study of T cells in Graves' hyperthyroidism and ophthalmopathy. The study, taken as a whole, reports: Most thyroid-expanded clonotypes above 0.001 were also found in blood.

Sequenced sample: blood. This clonotype was obtained from a woman in her twenties or thirties with Graves' hyperthyroidism. The V gene is TRBV10-3, the J gene TRBJ1-3; unclear D gene. The CDR3 loop is CATSFPSSGNTIYF. The CDR3 nucleotides read TGTGCCACCTCGTTTCCCTCCTCTGGAAACACCATATATTTT.